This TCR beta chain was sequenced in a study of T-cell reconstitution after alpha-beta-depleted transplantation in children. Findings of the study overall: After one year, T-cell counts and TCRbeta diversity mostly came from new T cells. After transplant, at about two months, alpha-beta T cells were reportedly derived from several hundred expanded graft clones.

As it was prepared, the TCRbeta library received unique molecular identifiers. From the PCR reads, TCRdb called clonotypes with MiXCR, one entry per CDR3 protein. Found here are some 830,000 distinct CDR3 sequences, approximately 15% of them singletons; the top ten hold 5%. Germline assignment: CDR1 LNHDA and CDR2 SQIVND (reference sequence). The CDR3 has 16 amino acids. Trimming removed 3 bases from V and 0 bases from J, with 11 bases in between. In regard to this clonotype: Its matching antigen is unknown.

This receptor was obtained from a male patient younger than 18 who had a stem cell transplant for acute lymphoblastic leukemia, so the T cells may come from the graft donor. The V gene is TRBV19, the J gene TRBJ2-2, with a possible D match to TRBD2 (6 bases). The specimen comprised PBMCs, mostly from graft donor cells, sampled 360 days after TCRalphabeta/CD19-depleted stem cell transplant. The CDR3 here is CASSILASANTGELFF. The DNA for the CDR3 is TGTGCCAGTAGTATCCTCGCTAGCGCGAACACCGGGGAGCTGTTTTTT.